This TCR beta chain was retrieved from a study of metastatic and nonmetastatic thyroid tumors. Per the authors' pipeline: Construction of a distant-metastasis classifier for papillary thyroid cancer relied on CDR3 differences across clinicopathological groups. From the PCR reads, TCRdb re-called clones with MiXCR. TCRdb, not the original authors, processed these V and J calls. The sample has more than 85,000 clones, around 9.1% seen once; the top ten hold around 8.5%. Prior to thyroid surgery, none of the patients had received any treatment. General study points: For both blood and tumor, malignant thyroid tumors reportedly showed significantly higher TCR beta diversity than benign nodules did.

Notes on this clone: Its antigen remains unidentified.

Looked up from germline, CDR1 is SGHTS and CDR2 is YDEGEE. The junction had 12 bases not matched to a gene; V was cut back by 4 bases and J by 2 bases. The CDR3 spans 17 residues. Sequencing was carried out using blood. The origin of this receptor is a female donor with papillary thyroid cancer or a benign thyroid nodule (not recorded which). Some clones in this sample may be carry-over from other donors' samples. The V gene is TRBV5-8, the J gene TRBJ2-5; 9 bases align to TRBD1. Here the CDR3 reads CASSAIGTGHQQETQYF. The CDR3 DNA reads TGTGCCAGCAGCGCAATCGGGACAGGGCACCAGCAAGAGACCCAGTACTTC.